These T cell receptor beta chains were read from a single sample in a study of glioma-infiltrating T cells. One entry per CDR3 protein results from TCRdb running MiXCR on the multiplex PCR reads. This table has around 180,000 distinct CDR3 sequences, 43% appearing once. Source material: glioma tissue, nonneoplastic brain tissue, or PBMCs (not recorded which). The receptor source for this set is a human donor with low-grade glioma or glioblastoma, undergoing nonglioma brain surgery, or in good health (not recorded which). Both conserved end residues are part of each CDR3. The order of the fields is CDR3 length, D gene, clone size, J gene, V gene, CDR3 DNA, CDR3 protein. The D gene is left open where the match is weak. Size values are once, few and many counts, or a class for expanded clones, and some rows have none.

13,TRBD1,.,TRBJ2-7,TRBV2,TGTGCCGGCAGGAGTGGACAGGGCTACGAGCAGTACTTC,CAGRSGQGYEQYF
16,TRBD2,few,TRBJ2-5,TRBV7-9,TGTGCCAGCAGCCCGGGACTAGCGGGAGCACAAGAGACCCAGTACTTC,CASSPGLAGAQETQYF
17,TRBD1,.,TRBJ1-1,TRBV4-1,TGCGCCAGCAGCCAAGACCCGGGACAGGGACTGAACACTGAAGCTTTCTTT,CASSQDPGQGLNTEAFF
14,.,.,TRBJ1-2,TRBV4-1,TGCGCCAGCAGCCAAGCCCAGGGTATTGGTGCCTACACCTTC,CASSQAQGIGAYTF
16,.,few,TRBJ2-1,TRBV12-3/TRBV12-4,TGTGCCAGCACTCCTGGGAGCGGACGGACGTACAATGAGCAGTTCTTC,CASTPGSGRTYNEQFF
13,.,.,TRBJ1-1,TRBV12-3/TRBV12-4,TGTGCCAGCAGTTTAGCGCCAGACAGGACCGCTTTCTTT,CASSLAPDRTAFF
15,.,many,TRBJ2-5,TRBV15,TGTGCCACTACCGGAGGGACGGGAACCGGGGAGACCCAGTACTTC,CATTGGTGTGETQYF
13,.,.,TRBJ1-6,TRBV20-1,TGCAGTGCTAAGGCCCCAGGTATTTCACCCCTCCACTTT,CSAKAPGISPLHF
14,.,few,TRBJ2-2,TRBV2,TGTGCCAGCAGTATTCTGGCGAACACCGAGGAGCTGTTTTTT,CASSILANTEELFF
12,.,.,TRBJ2-1,TRBV6-2/TRBV6-3,TGTGCCAGCAGTCAGTCCTACAATTATCAGTTCTTC,CASSQSYNYQFF
14,.,.,TRBJ2-5,TRBV2,TGTGCCAGCAGTGGAAGCAGCGGGCAAGAGACCCAGTACTTC,CASSGSSGQETQYF
14,.,few,TRBJ2-5,TRBV7-9,TGTGCCAGCAGCTTCGGGGCCAGGGGAGAGACCCAGTACTTC,CASSFGARGETQYF
15,TRBD2,.,TRBJ2-5,TRBV4-1,TGCGCCAGCAGCCAATCTGTGTTAGCGGGAGAGACCCAGTACTTC,CASSQSVLAGETQYF
15,.,many,TRBJ1-6,TRBV7-2,TGTGCCAGCAGCTTAATGCGGCGTAATAATTCACCCCTCCACTTT,CASSLMRRNNSPLHF